This T cell receptor (beta chain) emerged from a study of technical replicates of blood from a handful of donors. The CDR3 is 13 amino acids. From germline, CDR1 is WNHNN and CDR2 SYGVQD (reference sequence). V gave up 5 bases and J gave up 7 bases, with 12 bases separating them. Measured with immunoSEQ multiplex PCR; TCRdb has only the in-frame clones, and not every one. The table records roughly 71,000 clones, about 94% of them present only once. This clone has only one observation. This TCR derives from a human donor in good health. The sequenced material came from T cells isolated from PBMCs. The chain recombines TRBV10-1 with TRBJ2-1, with a possible D match to TRBD2 (5 bases). CDR3 protein: CASSPGKPNEQFF. In nucleotides, the CDR3 is TGCGCCAGCAGTCCCGGGAAACCAAATGAGCAGTTCTTC.